This T cell receptor beta chain derives from a study of naive and memory T cell subsets. Overall study findings and caveats: Naive and memory repertoire findings lacked a ground truth for validation. Clonotypes here are unpaired alpha or beta chain sequences. A few larger clonotypes appeared in naive repertoires, especially CD8, possibly memory cells re-expressing CD45RA. In CD4 and CD8 cells, diversity dropped from naive through EMRA.

This clonotype was counted at least ten times. Its antigen is not known. An equimolar mix of two oligonucleotides served as the beta constant-region primer for TRBC1 and TRBC2. The ligated cDNA underwent four PCR rounds using SP2 and nested alpha and beta constant-region primers. Ligation attached a single-stranded oligonucleotide with a 12-nucleotide UMI and the SP2 primer to the cDNA 3' end. One entry per CDR3 protein results from TCRdb running MiXCR on the UMI-ligation and nested PCR reads. The sample includes around 140,000 distinct CDR3 sequences, approximately 22% seen only once; the top ten take 0.11%. The V and J ends lost 3 bases and 2 bases respectively, with 10 bases between them. Germline-derived CDR1 and CDR2 are MDHEN and SYDVKM. The CDR3 has 14 amino acids.

Material for sequencing was naive CD4+ T cells from blood. The V call is TRBV28, the J call TRBJ1-1; D remains unclear. This sequence was found in a human donor in good health. The CDR3 sequence is CASSFLGSNTEAFF. The DNA of the CDR3 is TGTGCCAGCAGTTTCCTGGGATCTAACACTGAAGCTTTCTTT.